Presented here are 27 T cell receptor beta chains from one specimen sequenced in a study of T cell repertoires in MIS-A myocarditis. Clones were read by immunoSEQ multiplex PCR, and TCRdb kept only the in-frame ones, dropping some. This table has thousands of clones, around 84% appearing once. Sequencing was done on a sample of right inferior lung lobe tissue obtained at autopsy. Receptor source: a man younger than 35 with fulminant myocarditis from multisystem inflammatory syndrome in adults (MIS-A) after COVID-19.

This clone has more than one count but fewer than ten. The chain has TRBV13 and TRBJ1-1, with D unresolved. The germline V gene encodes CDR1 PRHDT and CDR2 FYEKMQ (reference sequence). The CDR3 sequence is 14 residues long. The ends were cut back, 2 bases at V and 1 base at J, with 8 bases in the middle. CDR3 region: CASSLLAPNTEAFF. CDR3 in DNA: TGTGCCAGCAGCTTATTGGCCCCGAACACTGAAGCTTTCTTT.

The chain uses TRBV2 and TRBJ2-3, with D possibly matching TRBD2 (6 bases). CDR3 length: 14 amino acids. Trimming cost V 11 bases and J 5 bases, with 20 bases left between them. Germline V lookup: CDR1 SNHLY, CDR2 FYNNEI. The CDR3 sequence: CAAPQSGLKDTQYF. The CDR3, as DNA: TGTGCCGCCCCCCAATCGGGACTCAAAGATACGCAGTATTTT. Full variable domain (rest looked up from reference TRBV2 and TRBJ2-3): EPEVTQTPSHQVTQMGQEVILRCVPISNHLYFYWYRQILGQKVEFLVSFYNNEISEKSEIFDDQFSVERPDGSNFTLKIRSTKLEDSAMYFCAAPQSGLKDTQYFGPGTRLTVL.

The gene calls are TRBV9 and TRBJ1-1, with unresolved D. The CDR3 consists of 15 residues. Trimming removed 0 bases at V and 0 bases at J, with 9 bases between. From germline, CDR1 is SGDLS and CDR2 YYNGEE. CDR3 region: CASSVGPFMNTEAFF. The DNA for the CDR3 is TGTGCCAGCAGCGTAGGACCGTTCATGAACACTGAAGCTTTCTTT.

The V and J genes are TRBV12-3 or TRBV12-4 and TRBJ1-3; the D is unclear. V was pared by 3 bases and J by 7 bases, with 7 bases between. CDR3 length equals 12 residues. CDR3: CASSFGRNTIYF. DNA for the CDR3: TGTGCCAGCAGTTTCGGGCGGAACACCATATATTTT.

The CDR3 reads CASSAGGETQYF. The CDR3 DNA sequence: TGTGCCAGCAGCGCGGGGGGAGAGACCCAGTACTTC. The chain links TRBV7-3 to TRBJ2-5; 8 bases line up with TRBD2. The V gene's germline CDR1 is SGHTA and CDR2 FQGTGA. With 5 bases clipped from V and 4 bases from J, the junction kept 0 bases outside the gene matches. The CDR3 runs to 12 residues.

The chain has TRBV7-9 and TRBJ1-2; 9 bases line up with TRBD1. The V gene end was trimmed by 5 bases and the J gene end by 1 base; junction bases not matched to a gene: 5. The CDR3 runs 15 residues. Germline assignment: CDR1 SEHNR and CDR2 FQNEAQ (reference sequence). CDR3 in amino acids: CASSVRDRDNYGYTF. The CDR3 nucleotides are TGTGCCAGCAGCGTCCGGGACAGGGATAACTATGGCTACACCTTC.

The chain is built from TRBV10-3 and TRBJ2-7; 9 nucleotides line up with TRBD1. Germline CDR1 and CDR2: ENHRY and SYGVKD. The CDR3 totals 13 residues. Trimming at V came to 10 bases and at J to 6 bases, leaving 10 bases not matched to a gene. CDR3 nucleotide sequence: TGTGCCACCACAGGGGGCGATCCCTCCGAGCAGTACTTC. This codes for CATTGGDPSEQYF.

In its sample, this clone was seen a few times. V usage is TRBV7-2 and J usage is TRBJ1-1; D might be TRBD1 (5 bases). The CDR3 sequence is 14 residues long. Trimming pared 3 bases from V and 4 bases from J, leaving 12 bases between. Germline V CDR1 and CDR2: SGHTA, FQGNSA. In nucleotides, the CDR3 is TGTGCCAGCAGCTTGATGGGACCGGGCACTGAAGCTTTCTTT. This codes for CASSLMGPGTEAFF.

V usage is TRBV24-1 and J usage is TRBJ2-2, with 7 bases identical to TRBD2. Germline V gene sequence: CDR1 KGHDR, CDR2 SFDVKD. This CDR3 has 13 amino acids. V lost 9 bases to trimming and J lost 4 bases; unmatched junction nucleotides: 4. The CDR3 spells CATGREVTGELFF. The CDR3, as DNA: TGTGCCACCGGTCGGGAGGTCACCGGGGAGCTGTTTTTT.

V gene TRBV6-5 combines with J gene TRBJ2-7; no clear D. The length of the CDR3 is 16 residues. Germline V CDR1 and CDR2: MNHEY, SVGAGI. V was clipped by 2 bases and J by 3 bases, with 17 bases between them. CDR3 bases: TGTGCCAGCAGTTACGATCAGCGATCTATCCTCTACGAGCAGTACTTC. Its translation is CASSYDQRSILYEQYF.

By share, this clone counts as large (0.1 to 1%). CDR3: CASSPLNAYGYTF. The CDR3 DNA sequence: TGTGCCAGCAGCCCTCTCAATGCATATGGCTACACCTTC. The chain has TRBV5-8 and TRBJ1-2; D remains ambiguous. V lost 4 bases, J lost 5 bases, and 12 bases lay in between. This CDR3 region has 13 residues. The germline gives CDR1 SGHTS, CDR2 YDEGEE.

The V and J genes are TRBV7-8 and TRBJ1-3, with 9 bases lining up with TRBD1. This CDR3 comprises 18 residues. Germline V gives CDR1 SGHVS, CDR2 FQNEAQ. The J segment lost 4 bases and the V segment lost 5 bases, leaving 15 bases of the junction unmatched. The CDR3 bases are TGTGCCAGCAGCCGAGGGGTTGGGACAGGGTTGAAAGGAAACACCATATATTTT. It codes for CASSRGVGTGLKGNTIYF.

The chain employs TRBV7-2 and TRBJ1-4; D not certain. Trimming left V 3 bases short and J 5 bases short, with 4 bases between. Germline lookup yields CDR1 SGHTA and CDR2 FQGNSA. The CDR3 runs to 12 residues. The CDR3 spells CASSFNNEKLFF. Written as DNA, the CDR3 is TGTGCCAGCAGCTTTAACAATGAAAAACTGTTTTTT.

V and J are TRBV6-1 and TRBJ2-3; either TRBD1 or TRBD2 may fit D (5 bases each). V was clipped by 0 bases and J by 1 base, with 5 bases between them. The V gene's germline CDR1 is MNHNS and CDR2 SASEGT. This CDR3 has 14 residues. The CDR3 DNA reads TGTGCCAGCAGTGAAGCGGGGGGCACAGATACGCAGTATTTT. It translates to CASSEAGGTDTQYF.

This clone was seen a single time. The CDR3 protein is CAISPGRAENSPLHF. CDR3 DNA: TGTGCCATCTCACCCGGCAGGGCGGAAAATTCACCCCTCCACTTT. The J gene is TRBJ1-6, the V gene TRBV10-3; D is possibly TRBD1 (5 bases). Germline V gene data show CDR1 as ENHRY and CDR2 as SYGVKD. V gave up 8 bases and J gave up 7 bases, with 18 bases separating them. The CDR3 runs to 15 residues.

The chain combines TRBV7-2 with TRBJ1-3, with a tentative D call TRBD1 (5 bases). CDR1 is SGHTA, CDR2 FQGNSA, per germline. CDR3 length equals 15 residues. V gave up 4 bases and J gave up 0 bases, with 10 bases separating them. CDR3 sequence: CASSSQGPSGNTIYF. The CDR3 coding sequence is TGTGCCAGCAGCTCCCAGGGCCCCTCTGGAAACACCATATATTTT.

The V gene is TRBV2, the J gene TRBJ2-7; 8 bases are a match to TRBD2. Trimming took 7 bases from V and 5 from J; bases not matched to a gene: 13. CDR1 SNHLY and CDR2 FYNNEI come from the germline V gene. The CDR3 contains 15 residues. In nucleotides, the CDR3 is TGTGCCAGCAAGTTCGGGGGGGGGATTAGGGACGAGCAGTACTTC. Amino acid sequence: CASKFGGGIRDEQYF.

The CDR3 sequence: CASSAVNTEAFF. The CDR3 DNA reads as TGTGCCAGCAGTGCAGTGAACACTGAAGCTTTCTTT. V and J are TRBV2 and TRBJ1-1; no clear D gene. This CDR3 contains 12 residues. In germline, CDR1 is SNHLY, CDR2 FYNNEI. V was cut by 4 bases and J by 0 bases, with 3 bases left in between.

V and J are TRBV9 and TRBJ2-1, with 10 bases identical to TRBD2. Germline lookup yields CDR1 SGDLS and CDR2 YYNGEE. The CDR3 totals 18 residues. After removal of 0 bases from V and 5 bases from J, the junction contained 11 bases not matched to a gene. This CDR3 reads CASSVDLAGVGINNEQFF. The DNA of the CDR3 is TGTGCCAGCAGCGTAGACCTAGCGGGAGTGGGGATCAACAATGAGCAGTTCTTC.

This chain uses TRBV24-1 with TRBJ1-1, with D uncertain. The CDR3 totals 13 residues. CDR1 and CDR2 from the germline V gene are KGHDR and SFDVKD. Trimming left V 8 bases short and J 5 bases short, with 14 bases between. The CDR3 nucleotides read TGTGCCACCACCCCGGGGTCGGGGACTGAAGCTTTCTTT. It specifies CATTPGSGTEAFF.

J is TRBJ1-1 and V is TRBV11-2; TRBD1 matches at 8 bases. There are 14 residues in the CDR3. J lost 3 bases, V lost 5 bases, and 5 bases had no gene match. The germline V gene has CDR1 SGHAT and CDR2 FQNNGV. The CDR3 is CASSPQGADTEAFF. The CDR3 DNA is TGTGCCAGCAGCCCTCAGGGGGCCGACACTGAAGCTTTCTTT. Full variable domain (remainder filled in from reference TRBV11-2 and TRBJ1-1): EAGVAQSPRYKIIEKRQSVAFWCNPISGHATLYWYQQILGQGPKLLIQFQNNGVVDDSQLPKDRFSAERLKGVDSTLKIQPAKLEDSAVYLCASSPQGADTEAFFGQGTRLTVV.

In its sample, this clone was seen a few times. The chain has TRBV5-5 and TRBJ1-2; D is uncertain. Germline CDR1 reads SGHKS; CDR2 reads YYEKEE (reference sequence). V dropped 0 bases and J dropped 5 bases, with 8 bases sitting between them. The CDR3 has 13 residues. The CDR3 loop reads CASSLDWVYGYTF. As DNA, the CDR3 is TGTGCCAGCAGCTTGGACTGGGTTTATGGCTACACCTTC.

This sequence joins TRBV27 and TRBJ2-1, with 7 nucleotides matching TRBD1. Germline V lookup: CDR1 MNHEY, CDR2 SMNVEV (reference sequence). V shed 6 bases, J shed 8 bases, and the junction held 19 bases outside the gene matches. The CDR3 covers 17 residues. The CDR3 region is CASRGQRGGSLSDEQFF. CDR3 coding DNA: TGTGCCAGCAGAGGGCAACGAGGGGGCAGTTTATCTGATGAGCAGTTCTTC.

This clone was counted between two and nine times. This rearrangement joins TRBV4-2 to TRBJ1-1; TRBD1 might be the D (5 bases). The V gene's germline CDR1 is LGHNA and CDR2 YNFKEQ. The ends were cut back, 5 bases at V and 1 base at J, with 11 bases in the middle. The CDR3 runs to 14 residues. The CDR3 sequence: CASSYRRGNTEAFF. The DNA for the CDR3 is TGTGCCAGCAGCTACAGGCGGGGGAACACTGAAGCTTTCTTT.

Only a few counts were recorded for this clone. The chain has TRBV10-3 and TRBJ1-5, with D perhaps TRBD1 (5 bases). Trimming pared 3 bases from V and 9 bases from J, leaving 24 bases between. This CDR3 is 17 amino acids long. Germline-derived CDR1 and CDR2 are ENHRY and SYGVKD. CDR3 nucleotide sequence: TGTGCCATCAGTGATCCTGGAACAGGCCCTAGAGAATCGCCCCAGCATTTT. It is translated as CAISDPGTGPRESPQHF.

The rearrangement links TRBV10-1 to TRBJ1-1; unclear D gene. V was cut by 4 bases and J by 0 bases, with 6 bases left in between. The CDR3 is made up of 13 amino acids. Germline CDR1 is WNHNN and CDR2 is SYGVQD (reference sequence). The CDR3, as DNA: TGCGCCAGCAGTGGTACTATGAACACTGAAGCTTTCTTT. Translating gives CASSGTMNTEAFF.

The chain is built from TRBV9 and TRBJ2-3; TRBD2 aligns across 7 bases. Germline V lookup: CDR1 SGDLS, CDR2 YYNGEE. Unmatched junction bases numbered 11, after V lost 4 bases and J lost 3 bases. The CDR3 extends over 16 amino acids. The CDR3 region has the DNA TGTGCCAGCAGCCCGATAGCGGGTCCCTCAACAGATACGCAGTATTTT. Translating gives CASSPIAGPSTDTQYF.